This T cell receptor (beta chain) comes out of a study of post-analysis software for immune sequencing data (dated by TCRdb to the mid-2010s). Regarding the complete study: Disease courses on record covered relapsing-remitting, secondary progressive and progressive-relapsing multiple sclerosis, though some patients had no subtype annotation. The patient repertoires were set against 10 to 11 previously published healthy control repertoires from donors whose ages ranged from roughly 6 to 25 years. A subset of samples was prepared in parallel using single-end sample barcoding, then pooled and co-amplified after Illumina adapter ligation. Broader findings and caveats from the paper: The multiple sclerosis patient group was slightly younger than the control group. Direct clustering with F measure revealed strong co-clustering of samples prepared in the same batch, which led to a batch-effect correction. A handful of TRBV segments, including TRBV5-6, TRBV5-1 and TRBV20-1, were significantly more frequent in patients than controls. Compared with controls, multiple sclerosis patients had significantly lower normalized Chao1 diversity, a finding suggesting substantial peripheral T-cell clonal expansion.

Inclusive of the bounding cysteine and phenylalanine, the CDR3 is 15 residues long. The retained sequence is limited to the CDR3, 45 bases, with the frame set at the first base. From the germline V gene, CDR1 is SGHDN and CDR2 is FVKESK. At the junction V is shortened by 0 bases and J by 4 bases; bases outside the gene matches: 3. TCR beta repertoires were profiled from peripheral blood of 10 to 15 young patients with multiple sclerosis to demonstrate the VDJtools post-analysis software. The multiple sclerosis patients were children and adolescents ranging in age from about 6 to 17 years. This clonotype is a singleton in its sample. Its antigen is currently not known. Base quality data are lacking; no much larger clone is found one base away. Library construction relied on PCR. TCRdb shows the sequencer as Illumina HiSeq 2500. To reduce PCR and sequencing biases, unique molecular identifiers were built into the TCR beta cDNA libraries. Every 1 to 10 million input T cells yielded about 500,000 cDNA molecules, meaning each molecule approximated one T cell. The patient libraries were prepared and sequenced using the same protocol as the earlier healthy control dataset. Samples belonging to the same batch were prepared together, multiplexed and sequenced on a shared HiSeq lane. On the authors' methods: Raw barcoded reads were processed with MIGEC, and single-read molecular identifier groups were discarded before consensus assembly and CDR3 extraction. VDJtools was used for post-analysis of the clonotype tables, with diversity normalized by down-sampling every dataset to the smallest sample size. To correct batch-related cross-sample contamination, repertoire overlap clustering matched CDR3 amino acid sequences but not nucleotide sequences. TCRdb's own reprocessing of the public reads used fastp at Q25 and MiXCR and kept productive beta chains. When rows share a CDR3 protein, they turn into one entry using the most common DNA and genes. TCRdb's processing, not the authors', yielded these V and J calls. This sample comprises 750,000 to 950,000 distinct CDR3 sequences, approximately 53% of them detected only once. The ten largest clones take up about 4.8% of the sample.

The receptor comes from a girl aged 10 to 17 with multiple sclerosis. Sequencing used blood. The sequence joins TRBV14 to TRBJ2-1; 7 junctional bases match TRBD2. The CDR3 protein is CASSQDTGGYNEQFF. The nucleotide sequence reads TGTGCCAGCAGCCAAGACACGGGGGGTTACAATGAGCAGTTCTTC.